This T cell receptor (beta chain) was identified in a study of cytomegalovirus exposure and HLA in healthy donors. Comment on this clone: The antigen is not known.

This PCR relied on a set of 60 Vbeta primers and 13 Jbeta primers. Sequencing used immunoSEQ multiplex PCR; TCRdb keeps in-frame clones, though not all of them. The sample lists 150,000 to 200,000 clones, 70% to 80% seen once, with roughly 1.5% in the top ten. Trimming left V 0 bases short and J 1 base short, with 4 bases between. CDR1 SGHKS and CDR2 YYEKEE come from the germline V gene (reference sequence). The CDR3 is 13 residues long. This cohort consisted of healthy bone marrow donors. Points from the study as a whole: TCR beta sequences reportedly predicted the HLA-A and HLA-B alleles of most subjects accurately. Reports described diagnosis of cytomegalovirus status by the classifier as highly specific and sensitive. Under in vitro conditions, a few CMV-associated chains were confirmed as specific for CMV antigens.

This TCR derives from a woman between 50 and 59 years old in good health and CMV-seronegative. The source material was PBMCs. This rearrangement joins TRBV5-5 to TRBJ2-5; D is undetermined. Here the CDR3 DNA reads TGTGCCAGCAGCTTGGACTTCCAAGAGACCCAGTACTTC. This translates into CASSLDFQETQYF. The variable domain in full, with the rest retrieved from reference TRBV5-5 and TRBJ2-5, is DAGVTQSPTHLIKTRGQQVTLRCSPISGHKSVSWYQQVLGQGPQFIFQYYEKEERGRGNFPDRFSARQFPNYSSELNVNALLLGDSALYLCASSLDFQETQYFGPGTRLLVL.